The 27 T cell receptor beta chains below come from one sample, sequenced in a study of T cells after yellow fever vaccination (dated by TCRdb to between 2018 and 2021). To prepare the library, 5' RACE was applied. These reads were obtained on an Illumina HiSeq 2500. The public reads were reanalyzed by TCRdb: fastp trimming at Q25, MiXCR alignment, in-frame beta chains only. Records with the same CDR3 protein are collapsed into one entry carrying the most frequent genes and DNA. The sample table shows 610,000 or so distinct CDR3 sequences, and about 12% are seen once. The ten largest clones represent about 16% of the sample. The treatment or condition label, read with the paper, signifies: live attenuated yellow fever vaccine strain. Here the sequenced sample was PBMCs, taken on the day of the yellow fever booster vaccination. The receptors stem from a young man who received the YFV17D yellow fever vaccine.

The chain couples TRBV5-1 to TRBJ2-2; no reliable D call. Germline CDR1 SGHRS, CDR2 YFSETQ. V lost 1 base and J 5 bases, leaving 9 bases between the germline ends. This CDR3 comprises 14 residues. The CDR3 nucleotides read TGCGCCAGCAGCTTGACTGGGTCGACCGGGGAGCTGTTTTTT. Translated: CASSLTGSTGELFF.

There are a few counts of this clonotype. The chain recombines TRBV7-8 with TRBJ2-1; D gene ambiguous. V lost 10 bases and J 15 bases, leaving 19 bases between the germline ends. The germline V gene encodes CDR1 SGHVS and CDR2 FQNEAQ. The CDR3 is made up of 11 amino acids. CDR3 loop: CATEYLQGWFF. The DNA for the CDR3 is TGTGCCACCGAATATCTTCAAGGGTGGTTCTTC.

The rearrangement joins TRBV28 to TRBJ2-7; D ambiguous. Trimming removed 0 bases at V and 0 bases at J, with 6 bases between. The CDR3 runs to 14 residues. Germline CDR1 is MDHEN and CDR2 is SYDVKM. The CDR3 DNA sequence: TGTGCCAGCAGTTTATGGGGGAACTCCTACGAGCAGTACTTC. Its translation is CASSLWGNSYEQYF.

This clonotype showed up just a few times. The chain joins TRBV30 to TRBJ2-3; D is unclear. CDR3 length equals 13 residues. Trimming left V 0 bases short and J 2 bases short, with 6 bases between. CDR1 GTSNPN and CDR2 SVGIG come from the germline V gene (reference sequence). CDR3 in DNA: TGTGCCTGGAGTGTGGGTGCCACAGATACGCAGTATTTT. This gives the protein CAWSVGATDTQYF.

With regard to this clonotype: At one boundary the junction diverges from the germline segment, which might be a read error. The gene calls are TRBV10-3 and TRBJ2-1; 8 positions agree with TRBD1. This CDR3 contains 13 residues. Germline CDR1 ENHRY, CDR2 SYGVKD. CDR3 sequence reads: CAITEDRDNEQFF. CDR3 in DNA: TGTGCCATCACTGAGGACAGGGATAATGAGCAGTTCTTC.

The chain uses TRBV19 and TRBJ2-6; D may match TRBD1 or TRBD2 (5 bases each). CDR3 length: 16 amino acids. In germline, CDR1 is LNHDA, CDR2 SQIVND (reference sequence). Trimming pared 8 bases from V and 0 bases from J, leaving 14 bases between. The CDR3 is CASPPGRRSGANVLTF. The CDR3, as DNA: TGTGCCAGTCCCCCGGGACGGCGCTCTGGGGCCAACGTCCTGACTTTC.

The J gene is TRBJ2-5, the V gene TRBV5-1, with 11 bases fitting TRBD2. V shed 3 bases, J shed 6 bases, and the junction held 10 bases outside the gene matches. This CDR3 comprises 16 residues. Germline CDR1 is SGHRS and CDR2 is YFSETQ. CDR3 nucleotide sequence: TGCGCCAGCAGCTCCACCCCTCCTAGCGGGAGGAAGACCCAGTACTTC. Its protein is CASSSTPPSGRKTQYF.

The rearrangement uses TRBV9 and TRBJ2-1, with D possibly being TRBD2 (6 bases). Germline assignment: CDR1 SGDLS and CDR2 YYNGEE. This CDR3 comprises 14 residues. Trimming pared 3 bases from V and 0 bases from J, leaving 7 bases between. The CDR3: CASSASASYNEQFF. The CDR3 DNA reads as TGTGCCAGCAGCGCTAGCGCCTCCTACAATGAGCAGTTCTTC. The full variable domain, completed using reference TRBV9 and TRBJ2-1, is DSGVTQTPKHLITATGQRVTLRCSPRSGDLSVYWYQQSLDQGLQFLIQYYNGEERAKGNILERFSAQQFPDLHSELNLSSLELGDSALYFCASSASASYNEQFFGPGTRLTVL.

This clonotype was recorded many times. The CDR3 DNA is TGTGCCAGCAGCTTAGGGCGCCTCGGCGGGAGATCTGATGAGCAGTTCTTC. This gives the protein CASSLGRLGGRSDEQFF. The chain has TRBV7-9 and TRBJ2-1; 7 bases are shared with TRBD2. Trimming took 1 base from V and 8 from J; bases not matched to a gene: 14. The CDR3 sequence is 17 residues long. Germline V gene data show CDR1 as SEHNR and CDR2 as FQNEAQ (reference sequence).

In its sample, this clonotype was seen a few times. J is TRBJ2-1 and V is TRBV28; 7 bases line up with TRBD1. The CDR3 contains 13 residues. With 4 bases clipped from V and 10 bases from J, the junction kept 7 bases outside the gene matches. Germline V gene lookup returns CDR1 MDHEN and CDR2 SYDVKM. The CDR3 DNA follows: TGTGCCAGCAGTTCTCGACAGGGACGAGAGCAGTTCTTC. As protein: CASSSRQGREQFF.

This clonotype has more than one count but fewer than ten. The gene calls are TRBV29-1 and TRBJ2-5, with D hard to call. The germline CDR1 and CDR2 sequences are SQVTM and ANQGSEA. Between the trimmed V and J ends, which lost 4 bases and 4 bases, there was a span of 10 bases. This CDR3 contains 12 residues. In DNA form, the CDR3 reads TGCAGCGTTGCCGCCGGCGGAGAGACCCAGTACTTC. Amino acids: CSVAAGGETQYF.

This clonotype has a count of ten or more. The CDR3 loop is CASSMGLAGVSYEQYF. CDR3 bases: TGTGCCAGCAGCATGGGACTAGCGGGAGTGTCCTACGAGCAGTACTTC. The chain is built from TRBV7-2 and TRBJ2-7; 14 bases are shared with TRBD2. The ends lost 5 bases at V and 1 base at J; junction bases unmatched: 4. This CDR3 contains 16 residues. CDR1 is SGHTA, CDR2 FQGNSA, per germline.

In its sample, this clonotype was seen many times. This chain joins TRBV4-3 and TRBJ2-5; 7 positions match TRBD2. Germline V gene lookup returns CDR1 LGHNA and CDR2 YSLEER. V lost 4 bases to trimming and J lost 4 bases; unmatched junction nucleotides: 3. The CDR3 is 13 amino acids. This chain's CDR3 is CASSPLAGETQYF. The CDR3 DNA follows: TGCGCCAGCAGCCCCTTAGCGGGAGAGACCCAGTACTTC.

This clonotype has at least ten counts. The chain is built from TRBV11-1 and TRBJ1-2; D uncertain. Looked up from germline, CDR1 is SGHAT and CDR2 is FQDESV (reference sequence). Trimming removed 1 base from V and 8 bases from J, with 11 bases in between. This CDR3 is built from 13 residues. The chain's CDR3 is CASSLVAGSGYTF. For the CDR3, the DNA is TGTGCCAGCAGCTTAGTGGCGGGGAGCGGCTACACCTTC.

There are a few counts of this clonotype. This rearrangement joins TRBV7-9 to TRBJ2-1, with unresolved D. Trimming removed 5 bases from V and 8 bases from J, with 10 bases in between. The CDR3 is 12 residues long. CDR1 is SEHNR, CDR2 FQNEAQ, per germline (reference sequence). Here the CDR3 reads CASSPVGHEQFF. For the CDR3, the DNA is TGTGCCAGCAGCCCCGTCGGCCATGAGCAGTTCTTC. The complete variable domain, with remaining parts taken from reference TRBV7-9 and TRBJ2-1, reads DTGVSQNPRHKITKRGQNVTFRCDPISEHNRLYWYRQTLGQGPEFLTYFQNEAQLEKSRLLSDRFSAERPKGSFSTLEIQRTEQGDSAMYLCASSPVGHEQFFGPGTRLTVL.

The V and J genes are TRBV11-1 and TRBJ2-1, with 10 nucleotides matching TRBD2. This CDR3 region has 22 residues. J gave up 0 bases and V 0 bases, and 17 bases lay outside the gene matches. The V gene's germline CDR1 is SGHAT and CDR2 FQDESV (reference sequence). The CDR3 loop reads CASSLARVLGGTSVSSYNEQFF. CDR3 DNA: TGTGCCAGCAGCTTAGCGAGGGTTTTGGGTGGGACTAGCGTTAGCTCCTACAATGAGCAGTTCTTC.

This clonotype was counted only a few times. This chain links TRBV25-1 with TRBJ2-1, with a possible D match to TRBD2 (6 bases). The CDR3 spans 16 residues. V lost 4 bases and J 0 bases, leaving 13 bases between the germline ends. The germline V gene has CDR1 MGHDK and CDR2 SYGVNS. The DNA of the CDR3 is TGTGCCAGCAGTGGGTGGGGGGATAGCTCCTACAATGAGCAGTTCTTC. Amino acid sequence: CASSGWGDSSYNEQFF. Looking up the rest from reference TRBV25-1 and TRBJ2-1 gives the full variable domain: EADIYQTPRYLVIGTGKKITLECSQTMGHDKMYWYQQDPGMELHLIHYSYGVNSTEKGDLSSESTVSRIRTEHFPLTLESARPSHTSQYLCASSGWGDSSYNEQFFGPGTRLTVL.

This rearrangement joins TRBV11-2 to TRBJ2-2; D possibly corresponds to TRBD2 (6 bases). CDR3 length: 15 residues. Germline-derived CDR1 and CDR2 are SGHAT and FQNNGV. V was shortened by 2 bases and J by 4 bases, with 11 bases between the two germline ends. CDR3 sequence (DNA): TGTGCCAGCAGCTTACCGGGACTGACCACCGGGGAGCTGTTTTTT. Protein product: CASSLPGLTTGELFF.

This clonotype occurred a few times. This sequence joins TRBV23-1 and TRBJ2-3; 7 bases line up with TRBD1. TRBV23-1 is reported as an ORF; its role is uncertain. Losses at the gene ends were 2 bases for V and 10 bases for J; bases not matched to a gene: 6. The CDR3 length is 13 residues. This chain's CDR3 is CASSQPGQIAQYF. For the CDR3, the DNA is TGCGCCAGCAGTCAACCGGGACAGATTGCGCAGTATTTT.

A few counts support this clonotype. The chain couples TRBV20-1 to TRBJ2-2, with TRBD2 matching 10 bases. CDR1 DFQATT and CDR2 SNEGSKA come from the germline V gene (reference sequence). The CDR3 is 18 amino acids. The junction had 10 bases not matched to a gene; V was cut back by 1 base and J by 2 bases. The CDR3 region has the DNA TGCAGTGCTAGAGGGACTAGCGGAAAGAGTACTAACACCGGGGAGCTGTTTTTT. As protein: CSARGTSGKSTNTGELFF.

The V and J genes are TRBV7-2 and TRBJ2-1; the match to TRBD2 covers 11 bases. The V gene's germline CDR1 is SGHTA and CDR2 FQGNSA. The CDR3 contains 15 residues. V lost 7 bases to trimming and J lost 9 bases; unmatched junction nucleotides: 11. The CDR3 coding sequence is TGTGCCAGCACGTTAGCGGGAGGGCCTTTTCGTGAGCAGTTCTTC. This sequence encodes CASTLAGGPFREQFF.

The chain recombines TRBV5-1 with TRBJ2-7; 7 bases match TRBD1. V trimming: 5 bases; J trimming: 2 bases; junction bases outside the gene matches: 7. The germline V gene encodes CDR1 SGHRS and CDR2 YFSETQ. The CDR3 spans 14 residues. CDR3 nucleotides: TGCGCCAGCAGTTACGGACAGGCTACCTACGAGCAGTACTTC. It codes for CASSYGQATYEQYF.

For the CDR3, the DNA is TGCGCCAGTACAACGAGTCGGGGGTCCTACAATGAGCAGTTCTTC. Translation gives CASTTSRGSYNEQFF. The rearrangement uses TRBV4-1 and TRBJ2-1, with a tentative D call TRBD2 (6 bases). V was trimmed by 9 bases and J by 1 base, leaving 16 bases between them. Per germline, CDR1 MGHRA and CDR2 YSYEKL. There are 15 residues in the CDR3.

This clonotype was detected ten times or more. The chain links TRBV20-1 to TRBJ2-4, with D perhaps matching TRBD2 (5 bases). This CDR3 region has 14 residues. V gave up 0 bases and J gave up 6 bases, with 12 bases separating them. From germline, CDR1 is DFQATT and CDR2 SNEGSKA (reference sequence). As DNA, the CDR3 is TGCAGTGCTAGAGACGAGGAAGGGAGAAACATTCAGTACTTC. Residues: CSARDEEGRNIQYF.

The V call is TRBV9, the J call TRBJ2-5; a weak D match, TRBD1 (6 bases). The CDR3 is 14 amino acids. V was pared by 5 bases and J by 0 bases, with 11 bases between. Germline loops: CDR1 SGDLS, CDR2 YYNGEE. This chain's CDR3 is CASSEGENQETQYF. The CDR3 DNA reads TGTGCCAGCAGTGAGGGGGAGAACCAAGAGACCCAGTACTTC.

The rearrangement links TRBV5-6 to TRBJ2-5; D is ambiguous. Germline V CDR1 and CDR2: SGHDT, YYEEEE. V lost 1 base to trimming and J lost 2 bases, with 12 bases between them. This CDR3 contains 15 residues. The DNA for the CDR3 is TGTGCCAGCAGCTTGAACTACCCTGTTCAAGAGACCCAGTACTTC. Its translation: CASSLNYPVQETQYF.

This clonotype was picked up a small number of times. The chain uses TRBV11-2 and TRBJ2-4; D possibly corresponds to TRBD1 (6 bases). The germline V gene encodes CDR1 SGHAT and CDR2 FQNNGV. The CDR3 length is 18 residues. Trimming removed 4 bases from V and 1 base from J, with 20 bases in between. The CDR3 region is CASSSGQPPLRAKNIQYF. For the CDR3, the DNA is TGTGCCAGCAGCTCAGGACAGCCCCCCCTGAGGGCCAAAAACATTCAGTACTTC.